This entry lists 28 T cell receptor beta chains sequenced from one sample in a study of post-analysis software for immune sequencing data. Study-wide points: TRBV5-6, TRBV5-1 and TRBV20-1 were among four or five TRBV segments more frequent in patients than controls.

cDNA libraries of TCR beta carried unique molecular identifiers. A single record per CDR3 protein comes from TCRdb applying MiXCR to the PCR reads. Here the sample spans about 770,000 distinct CDR3 sequences, more than 45% being singletons. These receptors lack a known antigen. The specimen sequenced was blood. The receptors were sampled from a girl under 18 with multiple sclerosis.

The chain has TRBV20-1 and TRBJ2-1; possibly TRBD1 or TRBD2 for D (5 bases each). The germline V gene has CDR1 DFQATT and CDR2 SNEGSKA (reference sequence). The ends were cut back, 0 bases at V and 4 bases at J, with 13 bases in the middle. This CDR3 contains 15 residues. CDR3: CSARDFGTKYNEQFF. Written as DNA, the CDR3 is TGCAGTGCTAGAGATTTTGGGACCAAGTACAATGAGCAGTTCTTC.

V is TRBV27 and J is TRBJ1-1; 7 bases match TRBD1. CDR1 is MNHEY, CDR2 SMNVEV, per germline (reference sequence). This CDR3 comprises 12 residues. Losses at the gene ends were 5 bases for V and 6 bases for J; bases not matched to a gene: 3. As DNA, the CDR3 is TGTGCCAGCAGTCTTACAGGGGCTGAAGCTTTCTTT. Its protein is CASSLTGAEAFF.

V gene TRBV5-6 combines with J gene TRBJ2-7; no definite D call. CDR1 and CDR2 from the germline V gene are SGHDT and YYEEEE. Between the trimmed V and J ends, which lost 1 base and 5 bases, there was a span of 4 bases. This CDR3 has 11 amino acids. CDR3 in DNA: TGTGCCAGCAGCTTGAACAACGAGCAGTACTTC. Its protein is CASSLNNEQYF.

The rearrangement uses TRBV6-5 and TRBJ2-1, with 10 bases that match TRBD2. The CDR3 length is 15 residues. Trimming took 2 bases from V and 9 from J; bases not matched to a gene: 7. Germline CDR1 and CDR2: MNHEY and SVGAGI. The CDR3 bases are TGTGCCAGCAGTTACAGTCTAGCGGGAGTCAGTGAGCAGTTCTTC. Residues: CASSYSLAGVSEQFF.

In nucleotides, the CDR3 is TGTGCCAGCAGCCGGGGGACGGGGCAGGGTGCTGGCTACACCTTC. It specifies CASSRGTGQGAGYTF. The chain employs TRBV7-4 and TRBJ1-2; tentative D call: TRBD1 (5 bases). The CDR3 length is 15 residues. V lost 5 bases and J 7 bases, leaving 20 bases between the germline ends. Germline V gives CDR1 SGHVT, CDR2 SQSDAQ.

The V gene is TRBV20-1, the J gene TRBJ1-2; D unresolved. This CDR3 region has 13 residues. Germline V gene sequence: CDR1 DFQATT, CDR2 SNEGSKA (reference sequence). V was cut by 5 bases and J by 2 bases, with 12 bases left in between. This CDR3 is CSALKTLNYGYTF. The CDR3 coding sequence is TGCAGTGCTCTAAAGACCCTGAACTATGGCTACACCTTC.

This clonotype came up a few times. The J gene is TRBJ2-1, the V gene TRBV12-3 or TRBV12-4, with D possibly matching TRBD1 (5 bases). V was shortened by 6 bases and J by 6 bases, with 6 bases between the two germline ends. The length of the CDR3 is 11 residues. Here the CDR3 reads CASRQGNEQFF. The DNA for the CDR3 is TGTGCCAGCAGGCAGGGCAATGAGCAGTTCTTC.

A few counts support this clonotype. The V gene is TRBV29-1, the J gene TRBJ2-1; D perhaps matches TRBD2 (5 bases). CDR1 is SQVTM and CDR2 is ANQGSEA in the germline V gene. V was pared by 5 bases and J by 9 bases, with 11 bases between. This CDR3 has 11 amino acids. The CDR3 bases are TGCAGCGTTCGCCCGGGGAGTGAGCAGTTCTTC. It is translated as CSVRPGSEQFF.

CDR3 sequence: CASRRDGDGYTF. CDR3 coding DNA: TGTGCCAGTCGGCGGGACGGTGATGGCTACACCTTC. The chain carries TRBV9 and TRBJ1-2, with a possible D match to TRBD1 (5 bases). The ends were cut back, 8 bases at V and 6 bases at J, with 14 bases in the middle. Germline values: CDR1 SGDLS, CDR2 YYNGEE. The CDR3 sequence is 12 residues long. Looking up the rest from reference TRBV9 and TRBJ1-2 gives the full variable domain: DSGVTQTPKHLITATGQRVTLRCSPRSGDLSVYWYQQSLDQGLQFLIQYYNGEERAKGNILERFSAQQFPDLHSELNLSSLELGDSALYFCASRRDGDGYTFGSGTRLTVV.

This clonotype was detected only a few times. V usage is TRBV28 and J usage is TRBJ2-5; weak D call: TRBD2 (6 bases). With 8 bases removed from V and 4 bases from J, the gap between germline ends came to 17 bases. CDR1 and CDR2 (germline): MDHEN, SYDVKM. There are 14 residues in the CDR3. The CDR3 region has the DNA TGTGCCAGCGGCGGGACTCTTAGGGGAGAGACCCAGTACTTC. Amino acid sequence: CASGGTLRGETQYF. The full variable domain, with the rest looked up from reference TRBV28 and TRBJ2-5, is DVKVTQSSRYLVKRTGEKVFLECVQDMDHENMFWYRQDPGLGLRLIYFSYDVKMKEKGDIPEGYSVSREKKERFSLILESASTNQTSMYLCASGGTLRGETQYFGPGTRLLVL.

V gene TRBV18 combines with J gene TRBJ2-3; TRBD2 agrees at 7 bases. Trimming removed 3 bases from V and 1 base from J; junction bases left unmatched: 7. The CDR3 consists of 16 residues. Germline V gene data show CDR1 as KGHSH and CDR2 as LQKENI. CDR3 in amino acids: CASSPALADRTDTQYF. The CDR3 DNA sequence: TGTGCCAGCTCACCCGCTCTAGCGGATCGCACAGATACGCAGTATTTT.

The chain combines TRBV29-1 with TRBJ2-3, with TRBD1 identical over 11 bases. CDR1 and CDR2 (germline): SQVTM, ANQGSEA. Losses at the gene ends were 6 bases for V and 2 bases for J; bases not matched to a gene: 4. This CDR3 is built from 14 residues. The DNA for the CDR3 is TGCAGCGTGGGACAGGGGGTCTCCACAGATACGCAGTATTTT. Encoded protein: CSVGQGVSTDTQYF.

The chain combines TRBV7-8 with TRBJ2-7, with 7 positions matching TRBD2. V lost 0 bases to trimming and J lost 3 bases; unmatched junction nucleotides: 14. Germline lookup yields CDR1 SGHVS and CDR2 FQNEAQ. The CDR3 is 18 amino acids. The DNA of the CDR3 is TGTGCCAGCAGCTTAGCGAGAATAGCGGGTGGCAAGCTCTACGAGCAGTACTTC. This encodes CASSLARIAGGKLYEQYF.

The sample holds a few counts of this clonotype. This chain connects TRBV27 to TRBJ2-7; no reliable D call. Between the trimmed V and J ends, which lost 4 bases and 7 bases, there was a span of 5 bases. Germline V gene lookup returns CDR1 MNHEY and CDR2 SMNVEV (reference sequence). The CDR3 extends over 10 amino acids. In nucleotides, the CDR3 is TGTGCCAGCAGTTCGAGGGAGCAGTACTTC. Amino acid sequence: CASSSREQYF.

The chain links TRBV12-3 or TRBV12-4 to TRBJ2-1; D unresolved. The V end lost 4 bases, the J end lost 0 bases, and 7 bases lay between the germline ends. The CDR3 consists of 14 residues. The chain's CDR3 is CASSSTTSYNEQFF. The CDR3 region has the DNA TGTGCCAGCAGTTCCACCACCTCCTACAATGAGCAGTTCTTC.

The chain uses TRBV6-5 and TRBJ2-5; D might be TRBD1 or TRBD2, each matching 5 bases. The germline CDR1 and CDR2 sequences are MNHEY and SVGAGI. There are 13 residues in the CDR3. Trimming shortened V by 7 bases and J by 4 bases, and 13 bases separated the two germline ends. CDR3 sequence: CASNRGAGETQYF. CDR3 bases: TGTGCCAGCAATAGGGGAGCTGGAGAGACCCAGTACTTC.

This clonotype was detected a few times. The junction departs from germline at one end; a sequencing error may be responsible. The genes are TRBV12-3 or TRBV12-4 and TRBJ2-5; D call uncertain. With the DNA end fitting TRBJ2-7 better, the J assignment may be wrong. The CDR3 length is 13 residues. Written as DNA, the CDR3 is TGTGCCAGCAGTTTCGGGCCCTCCAACGAGCAGTACTTC. Protein product: CASSFGPSNEQYF.

The genes are TRBV4-3 and TRBJ2-5, with 7 bases lining up with TRBD1. CDR1 is LGHNA and CDR2 is YSLEER in the germline V gene. This CDR3 is 14 amino acids long. V was clipped by 0 bases and J by 11 bases; unmatched bases: 9. CDR3 residues: CASSQEGLQGEQYF. The CDR3, as DNA: TGCGCCAGCAGCCAAGAGGGCCTCCAGGGGGAGCAGTACTTC.

This clonotype was detected a few times. This chain uses TRBV24-1 with TRBJ2-1, with TRBD2 identical over 11 bases. The CDR3 runs to 16 residues. V was pared by 4 bases and J by 3 bases, with 4 bases of the junction left unmatched. The germline V gene has CDR1 KGHDR and CDR2 SFDVKD. In DNA form, the CDR3 reads TGTGCCACCAGTGACCCCGGGACTAGCGGCTACAATGAGCAGTTCTTC. This codes for CATSDPGTSGYNEQFF.

J is TRBJ2-4 and V is TRBV7-9, with D possibly TRBD2 on 5 matching bases. The J call may not be correct, given that the DNA end is closer to TRBJ2-7. The CDR3 is made up of 15 amino acids. Germline-derived CDR1 and CDR2 are SEHNR and FQNEAQ (reference sequence). CDR3 in DNA: TGTGCCAGCAGCTTAGGGGGATCCGAGGGAAACGAGCAGTACTTC. Translation gives CASSLGGSEGNEQYF.

The J gene is TRBJ2-7, the V gene TRBV27; the match to TRBD2 covers 10 bases. V gave up 5 bases and J gave up 3 bases; unmatched junction bases: 4. CDR3 length: 14 residues. CDR1 MNHEY and CDR2 SMNVEV come from the germline V gene (reference sequence). As DNA, the CDR3 is TGTGCCAGCAGTAGACTAGCGGGTTTCTACGAGCAGTACTTC. Translated: CASSRLAGFYEQYF.

J is TRBJ1-1 and V is TRBV6-2 or TRBV6-3, with TRBD1 matching over 8 bases. Unmatched junction bases numbered 8, after V lost 5 bases and J lost 3 bases. Per germline, CDR1 MNHEY and CDR2 SVGEGT. This CDR3 is built from 15 residues. The CDR3 loop is CASSQGRDRYTEAFF. CDR3 coding DNA: TGTGCCAGCAGTCAAGGCCGGGACAGGTACACTGAAGCTTTCTTT.

The chain combines TRBV10-3 with TRBJ2-5; 7 nucleotides agree with TRBD2. This CDR3 comprises 14 residues. V was clipped by 3 bases and J by 3 bases; unmatched bases: 4. Germline CDR1 reads ENHRY; CDR2 reads SYGVKD. The CDR3 sequence: CAISEGTKKETQYF. The CDR3 region has the DNA TGTGCCATCAGTGAAGGGACTAAGAAAGAGACCCAGTACTTC.

This clonotype was detected a few times. CDR3 coding DNA: TGTGCCAGCAGCTTACTTGGCGGGGGTGAGACCCAGTACTTC. This encodes CASSLLGGGETQYF. The genes are TRBV7-3 and TRBJ2-5, with TRBD2 identical over 7 bases. This CDR3 has 14 amino acids. Germline V gives CDR1 SGHTA, CDR2 FQGTGA. V shed 2 bases, J shed 5 bases, and the junction held 5 bases outside the gene matches.

This clonotype was observed once. This chain links TRBV10-3 with TRBJ2-5, with no clear D. Germline V gene data show CDR1 as ENHRY and CDR2 as SYGVKD. This CDR3 spans 11 amino acids. V was pared by 7 bases and J by 4 bases, with 7 bases between. This CDR3 reads CAIKVGETQYF. CDR3 nucleotide sequence: TGTGCCATCAAGGTGGGAGAGACCCAGTACTTC.

A few counts support this clonotype. The V call is TRBV25-1, the J call TRBJ2-3; no definite D call. V was trimmed by 9 bases and J by 0 bases, leaving 10 bases between them. Germline CDR1 MGHDK, CDR2 SYGVNS. The length of the CDR3 is 13 residues. The CDR3 spells CASTARSTDTQYF. The DNA for the CDR3 is TGTGCCAGTACAGCGAGGAGCACAGATACGCAGTATTTT.

This clonotype turned up a few times. This chain connects TRBV6-5 to TRBJ2-4; a possible D gene is TRBD1 (6 bases). Germline values: CDR1 MNHEY, CDR2 SVGAGI. The CDR3 consists of 14 residues. With 4 bases removed from V and 15 bases from J, the gap between germline ends came to 22 bases. CDR3 nucleotides: TGTGCCAGCAGTTCCCTAGGACAGAATGTCGAGTGGTACTTC. This gives the protein CASSSLGQNVEWYF.

This chain uses TRBV20-1 with TRBJ2-7; 8 bases align to TRBD2. CDR3 length: 15 residues. CDR1 DFQATT and CDR2 SNEGSKA come from the germline V gene (reference sequence). The junction had 13 bases not matched to a gene; V was cut back by 6 bases and J by 3 bases. The CDR3, as DNA: TGCAGTGCCATAGACCCGCTGGCGGGGGGCTACGAGCAGTACTTC. Translated: CSAIDPLAGGYEQYF.